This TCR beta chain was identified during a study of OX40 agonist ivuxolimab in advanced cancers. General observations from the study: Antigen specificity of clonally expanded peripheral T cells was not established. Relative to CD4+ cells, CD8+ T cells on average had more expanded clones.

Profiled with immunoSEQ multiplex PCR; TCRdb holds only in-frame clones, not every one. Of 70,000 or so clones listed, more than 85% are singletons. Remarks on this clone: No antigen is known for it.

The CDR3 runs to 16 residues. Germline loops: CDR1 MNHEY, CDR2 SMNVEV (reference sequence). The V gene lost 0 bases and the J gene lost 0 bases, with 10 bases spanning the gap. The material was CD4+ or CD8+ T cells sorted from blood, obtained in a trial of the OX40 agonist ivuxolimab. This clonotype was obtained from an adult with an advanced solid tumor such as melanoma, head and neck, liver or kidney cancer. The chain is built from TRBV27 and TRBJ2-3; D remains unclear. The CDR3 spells CASSLSGRSSTDTQYF. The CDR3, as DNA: TGTGCCAGCAGTTTATCTGGACGGAGTAGCACAGATACGCAGTATTTT.